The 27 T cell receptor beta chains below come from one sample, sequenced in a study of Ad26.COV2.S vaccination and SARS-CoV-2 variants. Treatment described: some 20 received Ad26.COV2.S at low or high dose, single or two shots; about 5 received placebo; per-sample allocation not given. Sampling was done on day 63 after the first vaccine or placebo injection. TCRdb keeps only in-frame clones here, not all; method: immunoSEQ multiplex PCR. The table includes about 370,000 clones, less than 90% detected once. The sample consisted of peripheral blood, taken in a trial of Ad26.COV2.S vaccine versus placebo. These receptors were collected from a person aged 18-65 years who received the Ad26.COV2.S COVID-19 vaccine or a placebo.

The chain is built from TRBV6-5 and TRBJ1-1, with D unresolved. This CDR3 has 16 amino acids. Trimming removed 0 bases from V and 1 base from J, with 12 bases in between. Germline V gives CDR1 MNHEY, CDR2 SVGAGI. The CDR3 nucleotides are TGTGCCAGCAGTTACTCGATTAGGGTTACGAACACTGAAGCTTTCTTT. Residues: CASSYSIRVTNTEAFF.

The CDR3 sequence: CASSYSTGARSYEQYF. CDR3 nucleotide sequence: TGTGCCAGCAGTTACTCTACAGGGGCGCGGTCCTACGAGCAGTACTTC. V is TRBV6-5 and J is TRBJ2-7; TRBD1 agrees at 7 bases. After removal of 0 bases from V and 1 base from J, the junction contained 6 bases not matched to a gene. Germline values: CDR1 MNHEY, CDR2 SVGAGI. CDR3 length: 16 residues.

CDR3 DNA: TGTGCCAGCAGCCAAGATGTCAGGGTTGGAAACACCATATATTTT. Translating it yields CASSQDVRVGNTIYF. The chain joins TRBV3-1 (or the pseudogene TRBV3-2) to TRBJ1-3; possible D gene TRBD1, 5 bases. The V gene lost 0 bases and the J gene lost 3 bases, with 9 bases spanning the gap. CDR3 length equals 15 residues. The germline CDR1 and CDR2 sequences are LGHDT and YNNKEL (reference sequence).

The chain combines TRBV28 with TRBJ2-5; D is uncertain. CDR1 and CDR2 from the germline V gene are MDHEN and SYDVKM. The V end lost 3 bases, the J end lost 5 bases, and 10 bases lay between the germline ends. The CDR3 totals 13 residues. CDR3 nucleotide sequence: TGTGCCAGCAGTTTCGACGTCAAGGAGACCCAGTACTTC. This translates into CASSFDVKETQYF.

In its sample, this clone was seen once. CDR3 loop: CASSRTGKLFF. CDR3 in DNA: TGTGCCAGCAGTCGTACGGGGAAACTGTTTTTT. V and J are TRBV3-1 (or the pseudogene TRBV3-2) and TRBJ1-4; D not certain. Trimming took 6 bases from V and 11 from J, leaving 10 bases between them. The CDR3 runs to 11 residues. Germline-derived CDR1 and CDR2 are LGHDT and YNNKEL (reference sequence).

CDR3 region: CASSGGWYQETQYF. In nucleotides, the CDR3 is TGTGCCAGCAGCGGTGGATGGTACCAAGAGACCCAGTACTTC. V usage is TRBV5-6 and J usage is TRBJ2-5, with D unresolved. V shed 4 bases and J shed 0 bases, with 10 bases lying between them. Looked up from germline, CDR1 is SGHDT and CDR2 is YYEEEE. This CDR3 contains 14 residues. Full variable domain (outside the CDR3, taken from reference TRBV5-6 and TRBJ2-5): DAGVTQSPTHLIKTRGQQVTLRCSPKSGHDTVSWYQQALGQGPQFIFQYYEEEERQRGNFPDRFSGHQFPNYSSELNVNALLLGDSALYLCASSGGWYQETQYFGPGTRLLVL.

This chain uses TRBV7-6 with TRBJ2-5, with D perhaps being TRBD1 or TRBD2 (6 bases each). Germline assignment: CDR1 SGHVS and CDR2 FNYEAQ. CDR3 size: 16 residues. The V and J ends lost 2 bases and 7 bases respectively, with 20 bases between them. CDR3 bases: TGTGCCAGCAGCTTAAGTCCGGCGGGGACACGGGGGACCCAGTACTTC. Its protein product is CASSLSPAGTRGTQYF.

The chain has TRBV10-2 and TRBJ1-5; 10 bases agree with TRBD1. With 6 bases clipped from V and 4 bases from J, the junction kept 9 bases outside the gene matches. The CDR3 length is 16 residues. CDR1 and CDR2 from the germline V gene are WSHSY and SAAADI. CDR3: CASRSGQGMGNQPQHF. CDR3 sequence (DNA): TGCGCCAGCAGGTCGGGACAGGGGATGGGAAATCAGCCCCAGCATTTT.

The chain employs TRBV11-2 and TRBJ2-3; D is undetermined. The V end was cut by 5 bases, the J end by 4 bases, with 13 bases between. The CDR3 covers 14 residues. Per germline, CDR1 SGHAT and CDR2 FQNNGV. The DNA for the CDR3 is TGTGCCAGCAGCCCCCCCTCTAGGGCAGATACGCAGTATTTT. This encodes CASSPPSRADTQYF.

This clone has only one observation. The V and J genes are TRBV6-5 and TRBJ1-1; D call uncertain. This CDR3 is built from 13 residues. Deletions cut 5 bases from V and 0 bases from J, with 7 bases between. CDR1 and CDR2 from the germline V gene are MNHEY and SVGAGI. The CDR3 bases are TGTGCCAGCAGTCGTCTTTTGAACACTGAAGCTTTCTTT. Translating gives CASSRLLNTEAFF.

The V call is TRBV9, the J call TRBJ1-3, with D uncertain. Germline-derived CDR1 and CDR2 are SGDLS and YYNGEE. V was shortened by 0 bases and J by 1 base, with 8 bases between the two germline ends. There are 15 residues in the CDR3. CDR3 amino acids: CASSVVADSGNTIYF. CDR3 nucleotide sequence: TGTGCCAGCAGCGTAGTAGCAGATTCTGGAAACACCATATATTTT.

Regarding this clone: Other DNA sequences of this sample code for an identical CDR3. The CDR3 region is CASSQSGNQPQHF. The CDR3, as DNA: TGTGCCAGCAGCCAGTCTGGAAATCAGCCCCAGCATTTT. The genes are TRBV3-1 (or the pseudogene TRBV3-2) and TRBJ1-5; D is unresolved. The V and J ends lost 3 bases and 4 bases respectively, with 7 bases between them. The length of the CDR3 is 13 residues. Germline V gives CDR1 LGHDT, CDR2 YNNKEL (reference sequence).

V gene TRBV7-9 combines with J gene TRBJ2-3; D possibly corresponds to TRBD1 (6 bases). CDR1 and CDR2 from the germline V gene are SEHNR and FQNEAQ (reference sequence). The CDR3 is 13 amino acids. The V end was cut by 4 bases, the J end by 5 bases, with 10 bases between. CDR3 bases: TGTGCCAGCAGCTCGGACAGTCTAGATACGCAGTATTTT. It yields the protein CASSSDSLDTQYF.

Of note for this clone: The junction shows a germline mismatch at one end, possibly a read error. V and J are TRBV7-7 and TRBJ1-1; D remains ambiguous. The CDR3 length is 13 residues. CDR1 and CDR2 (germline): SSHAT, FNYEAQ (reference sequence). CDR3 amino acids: CASSRTLNTEAFF. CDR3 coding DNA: TGTGCTAGCAGTCGGACCCTGAACACTGAAGCTTTCTTT.

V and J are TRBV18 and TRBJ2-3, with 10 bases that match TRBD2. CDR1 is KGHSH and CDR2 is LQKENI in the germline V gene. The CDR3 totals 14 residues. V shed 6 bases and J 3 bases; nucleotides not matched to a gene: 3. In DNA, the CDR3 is TGTGCCAGCTCCCAACTAGCGGGGACAGATACGCAGTATTTT. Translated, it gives CASSQLAGTDTQYF.

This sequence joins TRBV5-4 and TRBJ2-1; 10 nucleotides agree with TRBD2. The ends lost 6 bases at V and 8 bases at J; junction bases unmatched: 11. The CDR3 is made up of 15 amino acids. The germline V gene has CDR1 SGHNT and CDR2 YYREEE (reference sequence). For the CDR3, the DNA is TGTGCCAGCATGCTAAAGCGGGGGGGTGTCGATGAGCAGTTCTTC. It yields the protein CASMLKRGGVDEQFF.

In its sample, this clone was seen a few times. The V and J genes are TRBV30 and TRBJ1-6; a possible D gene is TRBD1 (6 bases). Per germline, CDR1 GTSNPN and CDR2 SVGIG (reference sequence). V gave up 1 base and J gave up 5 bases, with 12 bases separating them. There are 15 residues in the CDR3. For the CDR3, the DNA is TGTGCCTGGAGTGACCCGACAGGAGATAATTCACCCCTCCACTTT. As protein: CAWSDPTGDNSPLHF.

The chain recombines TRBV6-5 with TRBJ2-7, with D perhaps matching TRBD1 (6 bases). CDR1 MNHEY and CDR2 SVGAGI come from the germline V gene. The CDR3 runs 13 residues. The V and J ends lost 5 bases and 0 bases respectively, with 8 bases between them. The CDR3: CASSRQDSYEQYF. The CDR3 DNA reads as TGTGCCAGCAGTCGACAGGACTCCTACGAGCAGTACTTC.

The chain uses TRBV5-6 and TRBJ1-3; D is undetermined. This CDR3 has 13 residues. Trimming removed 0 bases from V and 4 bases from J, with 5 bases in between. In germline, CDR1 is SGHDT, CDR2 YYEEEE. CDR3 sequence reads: CASSLVGGNTIYF. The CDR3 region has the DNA TGTGCCAGCAGCTTGGTTGGGGGAAACACCATATATTTT.

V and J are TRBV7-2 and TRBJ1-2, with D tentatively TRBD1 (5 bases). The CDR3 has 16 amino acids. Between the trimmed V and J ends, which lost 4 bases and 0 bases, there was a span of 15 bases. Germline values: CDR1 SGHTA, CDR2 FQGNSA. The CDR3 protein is CASSSIQGPTNYGYTF. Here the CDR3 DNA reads TGTGCCAGCAGCTCCATCCAGGGCCCTACTAACTATGGCTACACCTTC. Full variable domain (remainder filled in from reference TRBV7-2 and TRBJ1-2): GAGVSQSPSNKVTEKGKDVELRCDPISGHTALYWYRQSLGQGLEFLIYFQGNSAPDKSGLPSDRFSAERTGGSVSTLTIQRTQQEDSAVYLCASSSIQGPTNYGYTFGSGTRLTVV.

The CDR3 DNA follows: TGTGCCAGCAGCTTAAGTCAGGGGGCAGATACGCAGTATTTT. This sequence encodes CASSLSQGADTQYF. V is TRBV7-2 and J is TRBJ2-3; the match to TRBD1 covers 7 bases. Germline V CDR1 and CDR2: SGHTA, FQGNSA. V lost 2 bases to trimming and J lost 4 bases; unmatched junction nucleotides: 3. This CDR3 is built from 14 residues.

The chain's CDR3 is CASSPRGGAGGISYNEQFF. The CDR3 DNA sequence: TGTGCCAGCAGCCCCCGCGGGGGCGCAGGGGGAATCTCCTACAATGAGCAGTTCTTC. This rearrangement joins TRBV5-4 to TRBJ2-1, with D possibly being TRBD1 or TRBD2 (7 bases each). The germline V gene has CDR1 SGHNT and CDR2 YYREEE (reference sequence). The CDR3 covers 19 residues. The germline V and J ends were trimmed by 4 bases and 0 bases, with 23 bases remaining between them.

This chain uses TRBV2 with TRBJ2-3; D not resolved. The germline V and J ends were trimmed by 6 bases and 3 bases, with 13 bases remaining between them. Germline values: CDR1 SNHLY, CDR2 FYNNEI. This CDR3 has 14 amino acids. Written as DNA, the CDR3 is TGTGCCAGCAGAGTTACATCAGCTACAGATACGCAGTATTTT. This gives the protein CASRVTSATDTQYF. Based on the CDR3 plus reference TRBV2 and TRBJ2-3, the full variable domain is EPEVTQTPSHQVTQMGQEVILRCVPISNHLYFYWYRQILGQKVEFLVSFYNNEISEKSEIFDDQFSVERPDGSNFTLKIRSTKLEDSAMYFCASRVTSATDTQYFGPGTRLTVL.

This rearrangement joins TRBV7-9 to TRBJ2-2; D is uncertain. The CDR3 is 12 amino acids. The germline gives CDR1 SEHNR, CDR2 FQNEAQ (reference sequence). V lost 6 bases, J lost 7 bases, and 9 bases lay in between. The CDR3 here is CASRTPDGELFF. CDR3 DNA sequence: TGTGCCAGCAGAACCCCTGACGGGGAGCTGTTTTTT. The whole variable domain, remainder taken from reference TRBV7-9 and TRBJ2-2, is DTGVSQNPRHKITKRGQNVTFRCDPISEHNRLYWYRQTLGQGPEFLTYFQNEAQLEKSRLLSDRFSAERPKGSFSTLEIQRTEQGDSAMYLCASRTPDGELFFGEGSRLTVL.

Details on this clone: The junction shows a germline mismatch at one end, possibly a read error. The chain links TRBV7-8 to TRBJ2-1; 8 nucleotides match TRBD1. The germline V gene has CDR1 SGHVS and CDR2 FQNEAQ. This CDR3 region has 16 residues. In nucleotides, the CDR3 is TGTGCCAGCAGATTAGCCAGGGGGCGCGGATACAATGAGCAGTTCTTC. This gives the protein CASRLARGRGYNEQFF.

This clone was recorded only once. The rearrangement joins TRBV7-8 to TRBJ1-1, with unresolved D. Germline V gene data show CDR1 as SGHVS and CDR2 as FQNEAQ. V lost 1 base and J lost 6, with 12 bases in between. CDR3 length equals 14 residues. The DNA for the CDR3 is TGTGCCAGCAGCTTAGTTCTCCCGGCCGCTGAAGCTTTCTTT. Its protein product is CASSLVLPAAEAFF.

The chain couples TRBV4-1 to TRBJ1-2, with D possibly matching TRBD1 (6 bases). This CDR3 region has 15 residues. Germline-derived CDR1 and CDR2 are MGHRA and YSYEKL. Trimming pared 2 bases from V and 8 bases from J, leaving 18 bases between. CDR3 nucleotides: TGCGCCAGCAGCCAAATGGGGTACAGGGAATCGGGCTACACCTTC. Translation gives CASSQMGYRESGYTF.